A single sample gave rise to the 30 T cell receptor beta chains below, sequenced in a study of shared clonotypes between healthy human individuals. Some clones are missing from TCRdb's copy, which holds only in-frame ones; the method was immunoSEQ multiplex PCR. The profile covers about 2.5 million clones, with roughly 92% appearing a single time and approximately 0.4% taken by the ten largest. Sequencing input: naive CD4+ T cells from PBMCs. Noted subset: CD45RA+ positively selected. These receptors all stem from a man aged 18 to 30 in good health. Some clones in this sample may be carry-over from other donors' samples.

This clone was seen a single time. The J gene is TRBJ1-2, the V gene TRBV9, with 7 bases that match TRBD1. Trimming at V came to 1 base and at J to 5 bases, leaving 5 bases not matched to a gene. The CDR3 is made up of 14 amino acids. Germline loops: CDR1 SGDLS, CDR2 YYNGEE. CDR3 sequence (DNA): TGTGCCAGCAGCGTATCCGGGACAGAATATGGCTACACCTTC. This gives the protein CASSVSGTEYGYTF.

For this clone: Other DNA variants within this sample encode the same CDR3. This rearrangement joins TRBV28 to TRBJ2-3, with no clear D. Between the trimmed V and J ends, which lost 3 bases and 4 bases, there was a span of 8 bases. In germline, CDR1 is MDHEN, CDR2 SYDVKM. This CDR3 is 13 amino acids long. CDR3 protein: CASSLLFSDTQYF. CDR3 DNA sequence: TGTGCCAGCAGTTTGCTGTTCTCAGATACGCAGTATTTT.

CDR3 region: CASSLASANYNEQFF. In DNA form, the CDR3 reads TGCGCCAGCAGCTTGGCTAGCGCCAACTACAATGAGCAGTTCTTC. The chain is built from TRBV5-1 and TRBJ2-1; D might be TRBD2 (6 bases). The length of the CDR3 is 15 residues. Trimming took 0 bases from V and 3 from J, leaving 10 bases between them. Per the germline V gene, CDR1 is SGHRS and CDR2 is YFSETQ. Full variable domain (missing parts from reference TRBV5-1 and TRBJ2-1): KAGVTQTPRYLIKTRGQQVTLSCSPISGHRSVSWYQQTPGQGLQFLFEYFSETQRNKGNFPGRFSGRQFSNSRSEMNVSTLELGDSALYLCASSLASANYNEQFFGPGTRLTVL.

CDR3 coding DNA: TGTGCCGTTCTAGCGGAACAAAGCCTTAACTATGGCTACACCTTC. It translates to CAVLAEQSLNYGYTF. V usage is TRBV28 and J usage is TRBJ1-2; no clear D. V gave up 11 bases and J gave up 1 base, with 20 bases separating them. The CDR3 runs 15 residues. In germline, CDR1 is MDHEN, CDR2 SYDVKM.

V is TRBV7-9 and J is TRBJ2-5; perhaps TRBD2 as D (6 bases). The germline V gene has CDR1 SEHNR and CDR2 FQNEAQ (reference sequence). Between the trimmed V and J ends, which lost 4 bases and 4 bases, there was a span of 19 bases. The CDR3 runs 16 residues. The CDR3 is CASSWDPAGPAETQYF. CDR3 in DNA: TGTGCCAGCAGCTGGGACCCGGCGGGACCGGCAGAGACCCAGTACTTC.

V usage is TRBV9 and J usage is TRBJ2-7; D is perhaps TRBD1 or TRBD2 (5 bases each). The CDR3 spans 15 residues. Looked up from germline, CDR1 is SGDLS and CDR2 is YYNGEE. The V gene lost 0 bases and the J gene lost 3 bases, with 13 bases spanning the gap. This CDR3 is CASSVGGTEIYEQYF. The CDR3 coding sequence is TGTGCCAGCAGCGTAGGGGGGACGGAAATCTACGAGCAGTACTTC.

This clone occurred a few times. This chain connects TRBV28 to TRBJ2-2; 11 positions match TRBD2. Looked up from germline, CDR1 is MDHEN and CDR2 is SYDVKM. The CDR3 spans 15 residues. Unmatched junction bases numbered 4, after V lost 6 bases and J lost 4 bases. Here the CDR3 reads CASSRLAGSTGELFF. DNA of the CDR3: TGTGCCAGCAGCCGACTAGCGGGGAGCACCGGGGAGCTGTTTTTT.

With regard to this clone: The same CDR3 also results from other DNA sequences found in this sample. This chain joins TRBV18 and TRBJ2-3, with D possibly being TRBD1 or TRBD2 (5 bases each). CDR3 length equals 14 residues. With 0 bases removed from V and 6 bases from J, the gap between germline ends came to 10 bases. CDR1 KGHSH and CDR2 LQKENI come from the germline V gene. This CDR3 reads CASSPPGVADTQYF. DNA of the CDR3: TGTGCCAGCTCACCACCGGGGGTGGCGGATACGCAGTATTTT. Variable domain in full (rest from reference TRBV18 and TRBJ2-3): NAGVMQNPRHLVRRRGQEARLRCSPMKGHSHVYWYRQLPEEGLKFMVYLQKENIIDESGMPKERFSAEFPKEGPSILRIQQVVRGDSAAYFCASSPPGVADTQYFGPGTRLTVL.

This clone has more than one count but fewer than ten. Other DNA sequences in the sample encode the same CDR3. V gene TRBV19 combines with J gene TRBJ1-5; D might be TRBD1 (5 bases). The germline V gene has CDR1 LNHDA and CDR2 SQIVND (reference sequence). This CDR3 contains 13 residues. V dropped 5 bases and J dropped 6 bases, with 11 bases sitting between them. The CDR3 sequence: CASSPGGGQPQHF. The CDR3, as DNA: TGTGCCAGTAGTCCGGGGGGAGGTCAGCCCCAGCATTTT.

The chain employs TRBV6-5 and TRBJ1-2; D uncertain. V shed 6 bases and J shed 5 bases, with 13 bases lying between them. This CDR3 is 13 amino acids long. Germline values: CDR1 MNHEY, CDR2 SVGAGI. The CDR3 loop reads CASRIGPVYGYTF. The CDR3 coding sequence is TGTGCCAGCAGAATCGGACCAGTTTATGGCTACACCTTC.

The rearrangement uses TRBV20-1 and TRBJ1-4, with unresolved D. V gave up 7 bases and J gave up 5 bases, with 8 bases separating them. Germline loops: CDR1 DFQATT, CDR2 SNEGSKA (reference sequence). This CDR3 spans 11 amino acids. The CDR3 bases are TGCAGTGGGGTGGACAATGAAAAACTGTTTTTT. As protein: CSGVDNEKLFF.

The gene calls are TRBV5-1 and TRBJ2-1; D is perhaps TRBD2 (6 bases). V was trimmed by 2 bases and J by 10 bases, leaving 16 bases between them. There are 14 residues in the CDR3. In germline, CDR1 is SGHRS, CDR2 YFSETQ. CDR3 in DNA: TGCGCCAGCAGCTTCTCGGGGGAGATGTCGGAGCAGTTCTTC. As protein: CASSFSGEMSEQFF.

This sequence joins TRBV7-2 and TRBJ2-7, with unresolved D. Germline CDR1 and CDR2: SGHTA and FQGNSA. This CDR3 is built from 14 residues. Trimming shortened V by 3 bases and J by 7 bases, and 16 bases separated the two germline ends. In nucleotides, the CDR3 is TGTGCCAGCAGCTTTAGTCCAGCTCTACGGGAGCAGTACTTC. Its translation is CASSFSPALREQYF.

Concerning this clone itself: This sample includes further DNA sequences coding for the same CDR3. The CDR3 DNA is TGTGCCAGCTCACCACCAACAGGGAACCGTGGAAACACCATATATTTT. It specifies CASSPPTGNRGNTIYF. This chain uses TRBV18 with TRBJ1-3; tentative D call: TRBD1 (6 bases). Germline V gives CDR1 KGHSH, CDR2 LQKENI. V was cut by 0 bases and J by 3 bases, with 12 bases left in between. The CDR3 runs to 16 residues.

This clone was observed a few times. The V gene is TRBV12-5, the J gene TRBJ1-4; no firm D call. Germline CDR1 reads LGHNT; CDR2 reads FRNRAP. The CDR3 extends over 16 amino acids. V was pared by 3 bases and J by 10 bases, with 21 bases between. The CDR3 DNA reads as TGTGCTAGTGGTTTACACGCGGACCGCGTTTGGGGAAAACTGTTTTTT. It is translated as CASGLHADRVWGKLFF.

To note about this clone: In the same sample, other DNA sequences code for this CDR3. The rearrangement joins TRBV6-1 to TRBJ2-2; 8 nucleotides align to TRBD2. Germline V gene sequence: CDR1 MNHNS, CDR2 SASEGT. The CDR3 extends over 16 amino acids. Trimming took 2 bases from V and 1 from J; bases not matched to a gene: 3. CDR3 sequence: CASSESGGMNTGELFF. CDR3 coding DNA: TGTGCCAGCAGTGAAAGCGGGGGAATGAACACCGGGGAGCTGTTTTTT.

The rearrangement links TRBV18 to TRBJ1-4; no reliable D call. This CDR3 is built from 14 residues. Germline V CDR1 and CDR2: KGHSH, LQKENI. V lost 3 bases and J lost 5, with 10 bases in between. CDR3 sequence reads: CASSPARGNEKLFF. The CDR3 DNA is TGTGCCAGCTCACCGGCCCGGGGAAATGAAAAACTGTTTTTT.

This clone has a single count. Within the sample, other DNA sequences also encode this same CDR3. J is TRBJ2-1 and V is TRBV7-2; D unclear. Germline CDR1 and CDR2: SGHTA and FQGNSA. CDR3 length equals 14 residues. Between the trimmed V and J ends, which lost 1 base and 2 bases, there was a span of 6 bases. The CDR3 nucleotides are TGTGCCAGCAGCTTAGGTTTTGCCTACAATGAGCAGTTCTTC. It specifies CASSLGFAYNEQFF.

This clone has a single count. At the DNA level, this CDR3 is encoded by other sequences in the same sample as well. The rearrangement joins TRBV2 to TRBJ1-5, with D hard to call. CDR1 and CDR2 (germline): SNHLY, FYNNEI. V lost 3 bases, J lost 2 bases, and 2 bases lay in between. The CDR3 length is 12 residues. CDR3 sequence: CASSDRNQPQHF. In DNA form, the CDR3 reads TGTGCCAGCAGTGACCGCAATCAGCCCCAGCATTTT.

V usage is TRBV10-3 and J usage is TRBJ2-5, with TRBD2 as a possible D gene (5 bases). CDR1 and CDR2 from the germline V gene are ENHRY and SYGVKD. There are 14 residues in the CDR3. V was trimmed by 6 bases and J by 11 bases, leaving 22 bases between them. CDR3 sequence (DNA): TGTGCCATCAGCCCCCGAGTGGGATTGTGGGAGCAGTACTTC. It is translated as CAISPRVGLWEQYF.

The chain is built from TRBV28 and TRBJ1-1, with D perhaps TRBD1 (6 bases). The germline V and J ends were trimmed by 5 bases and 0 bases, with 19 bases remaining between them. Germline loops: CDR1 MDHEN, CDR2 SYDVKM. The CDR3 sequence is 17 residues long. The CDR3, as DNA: TGTGCCAGCAGTATTACAGGGCAGACCGATATGAACACTGAAGCTTTCTTT. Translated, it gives CASSITGQTDMNTEAFF.

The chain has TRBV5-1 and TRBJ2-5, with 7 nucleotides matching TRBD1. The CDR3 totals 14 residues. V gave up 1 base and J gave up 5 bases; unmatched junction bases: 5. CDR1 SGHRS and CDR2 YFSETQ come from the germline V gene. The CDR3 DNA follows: TGCGCCAGCAGCTTGAGACAGGGCCTGGAGACCCAGTACTTC. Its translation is CASSLRQGLETQYF.

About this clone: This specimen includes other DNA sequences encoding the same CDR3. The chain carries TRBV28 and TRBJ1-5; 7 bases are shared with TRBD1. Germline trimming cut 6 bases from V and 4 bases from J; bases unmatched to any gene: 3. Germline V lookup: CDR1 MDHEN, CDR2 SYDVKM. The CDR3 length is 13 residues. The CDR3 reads CASRRQGNQPQHF. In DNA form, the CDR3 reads TGTGCCAGCAGGCGACAGGGAAATCAGCCCCAGCATTTT.

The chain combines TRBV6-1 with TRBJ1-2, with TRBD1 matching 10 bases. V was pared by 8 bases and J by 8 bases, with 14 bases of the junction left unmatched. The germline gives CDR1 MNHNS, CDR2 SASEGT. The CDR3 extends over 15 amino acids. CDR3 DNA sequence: TGTGCCAGCTCTTTGACAGGGGGCGGAGGCGGCGGCTACACCTTC. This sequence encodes CASSLTGGGGGGYTF.

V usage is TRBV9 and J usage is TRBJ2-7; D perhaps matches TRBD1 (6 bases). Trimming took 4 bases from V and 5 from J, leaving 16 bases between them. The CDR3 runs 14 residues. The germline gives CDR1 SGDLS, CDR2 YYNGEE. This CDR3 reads CASSKENRVHEQYF. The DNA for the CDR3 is TGTGCCAGCAGCAAGGAAAACAGGGTCCACGAGCAGTACTTC.

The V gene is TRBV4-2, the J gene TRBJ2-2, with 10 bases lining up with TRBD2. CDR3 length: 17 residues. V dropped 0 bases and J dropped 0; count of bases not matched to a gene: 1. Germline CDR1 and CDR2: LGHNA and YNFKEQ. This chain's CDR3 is CASSQDTSGTNTGELFF. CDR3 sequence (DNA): TGTGCCAGCAGCCAAGATACTAGCGGGACGAACACCGGGGAGCTGTTTTTT.

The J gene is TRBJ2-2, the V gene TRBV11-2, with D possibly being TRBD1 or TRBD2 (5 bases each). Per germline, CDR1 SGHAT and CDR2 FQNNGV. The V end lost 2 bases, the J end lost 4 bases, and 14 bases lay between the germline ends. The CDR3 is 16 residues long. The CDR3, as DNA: TGTGCCAGCAGCTTATATCGAGGGGCGGTCACCGGGGAGCTGTTTTTT. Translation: CASSLYRGAVTGELFF.

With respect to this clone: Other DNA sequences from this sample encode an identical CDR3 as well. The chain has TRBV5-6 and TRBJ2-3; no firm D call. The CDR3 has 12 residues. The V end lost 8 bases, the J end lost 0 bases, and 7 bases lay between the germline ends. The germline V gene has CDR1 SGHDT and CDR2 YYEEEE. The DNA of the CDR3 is TGTGCCAGTAGCCAAAGCACAGATACGCAGTATTTT. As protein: CASSQSTDTQYF.

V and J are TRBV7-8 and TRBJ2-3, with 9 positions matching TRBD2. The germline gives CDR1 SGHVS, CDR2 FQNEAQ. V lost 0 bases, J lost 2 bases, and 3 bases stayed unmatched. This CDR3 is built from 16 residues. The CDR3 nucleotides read TGTGCCAGCAGCTTAGCGACTAGCGGAGCCACAGATACGCAGTATTTT. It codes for CASSLATSGATDTQYF.

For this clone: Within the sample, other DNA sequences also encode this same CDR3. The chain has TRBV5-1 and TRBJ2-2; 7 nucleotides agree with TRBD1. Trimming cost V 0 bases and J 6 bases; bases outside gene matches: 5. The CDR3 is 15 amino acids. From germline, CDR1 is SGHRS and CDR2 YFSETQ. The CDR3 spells CASSLVAGGPGELFF. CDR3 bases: TGCGCCAGCAGCTTGGTGGCAGGGGGTCCCGGGGAGCTGTTTTTT.